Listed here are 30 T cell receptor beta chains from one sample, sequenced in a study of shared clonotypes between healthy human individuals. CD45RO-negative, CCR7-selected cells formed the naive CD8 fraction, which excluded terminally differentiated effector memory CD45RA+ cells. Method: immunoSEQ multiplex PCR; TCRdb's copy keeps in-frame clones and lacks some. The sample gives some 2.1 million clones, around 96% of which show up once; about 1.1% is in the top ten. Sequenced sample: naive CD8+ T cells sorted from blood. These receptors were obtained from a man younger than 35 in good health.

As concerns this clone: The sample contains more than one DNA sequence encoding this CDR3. The CDR3 DNA is TGTGCCAGCAGCCCAAGCGGAGGGTACGAGCAGTACTTC. Protein: CASSPSGGYEQYF. The chain employs TRBV9 and TRBJ2-7, with D tentatively TRBD2 (6 bases). V dropped 4 bases and J dropped 4 bases, with 12 bases sitting between them. The CDR3 spans 13 residues. The germline V gene encodes CDR1 SGDLS and CDR2 YYNGEE.

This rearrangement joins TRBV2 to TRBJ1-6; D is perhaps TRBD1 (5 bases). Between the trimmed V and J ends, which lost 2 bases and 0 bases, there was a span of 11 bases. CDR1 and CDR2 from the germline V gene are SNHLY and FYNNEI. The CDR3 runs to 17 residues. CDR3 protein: CASSEMQGSSYNSPLHF. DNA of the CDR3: TGTGCCAGCAGTGAAATGCAGGGAAGCTCCTATAATTCACCCCTCCACTTT.

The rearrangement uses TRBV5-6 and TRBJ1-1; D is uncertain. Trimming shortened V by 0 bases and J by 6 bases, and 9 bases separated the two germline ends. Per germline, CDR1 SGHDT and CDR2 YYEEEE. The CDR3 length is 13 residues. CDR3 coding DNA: TGTGCCAGCAGCTTGGGACCTATGGCTGAAGCTTTCTTT. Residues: CASSLGPMAEAFF. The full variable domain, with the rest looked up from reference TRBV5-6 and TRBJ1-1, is DAGVTQSPTHLIKTRGQQVTLRCSPKSGHDTVSWYQQALGQGPQFIFQYYEEEERQRGNFPDRFSGHQFPNYSSELNVNALLLGDSALYLCASSLGPMAEAFFGQGTRLTVV.

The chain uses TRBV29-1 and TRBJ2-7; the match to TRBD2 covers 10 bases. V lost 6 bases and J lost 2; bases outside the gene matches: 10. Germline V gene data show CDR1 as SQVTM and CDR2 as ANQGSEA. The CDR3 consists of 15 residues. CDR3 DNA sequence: TGCAGCGTCGAACTACCAGCGGGAGGGCCCTACGAGCAGTACTTC. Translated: CSVELPAGGPYEQYF.

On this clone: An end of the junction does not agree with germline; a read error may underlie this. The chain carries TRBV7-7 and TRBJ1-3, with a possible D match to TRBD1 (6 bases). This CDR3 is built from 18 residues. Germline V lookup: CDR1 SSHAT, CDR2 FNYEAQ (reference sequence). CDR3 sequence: CASSKIGKGHSSGNTIYF. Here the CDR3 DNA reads TGTGCTAGCAGCAAGATTGGGAAGGGACATAGCTCTGGAAACACCATATATTTT. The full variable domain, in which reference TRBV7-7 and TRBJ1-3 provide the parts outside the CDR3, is GAGVSQSPRYKVTKRGQDVTLRCDPISSHATLYWYQQALGQGPEFLTYFNYEAQPDKSGLPSDRFSAERPEGSISTLTIQRTEQRDSAMYRCASSKIGKGHSSGNTIYFGEGSWLTVV.

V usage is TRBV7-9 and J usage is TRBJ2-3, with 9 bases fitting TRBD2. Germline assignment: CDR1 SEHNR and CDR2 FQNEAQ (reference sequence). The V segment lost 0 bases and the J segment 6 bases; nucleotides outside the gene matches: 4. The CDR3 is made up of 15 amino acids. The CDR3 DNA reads TGTGCCAGCAGCTTAGCGGGACTAGCTATTGATACGCAGTATTTT. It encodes CASSLAGLAIDTQYF. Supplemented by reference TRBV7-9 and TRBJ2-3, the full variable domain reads DTGVSQNPRHKITKRGQNVTFRCDPISEHNRLYWYRQTLGQGPEFLTYFQNEAQLEKSRLLSDRFSAERPKGSFSTLEIQRTEQGDSAMYLCASSLAGLAIDTQYFGPGTRLTVL.

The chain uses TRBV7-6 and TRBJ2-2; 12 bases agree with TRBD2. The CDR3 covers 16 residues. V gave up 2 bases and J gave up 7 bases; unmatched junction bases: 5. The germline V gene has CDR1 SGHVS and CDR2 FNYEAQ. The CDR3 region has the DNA TGTGCCAGCAGCTTAACCCTAGCGGGAGGGCACGGGGAGCTGTTTTTT. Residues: CASSLTLAGGHGELFF.

The CDR3 reads CASSLRTGWDGDSPLHF. The CDR3 DNA reads as TGTGCCAGCAGCTTACGTACGGGTTGGGACGGAGATTCACCCCTCCACTTT. The chain has TRBV5-6 and TRBJ1-6, with TRBD1 as a possible D gene (5 bases). CDR1 is SGHDT and CDR2 is YYEEEE in the germline V gene. The CDR3 is 17 residues long. Trimming removed 2 bases at V and 8 bases at J, with 20 bases between.

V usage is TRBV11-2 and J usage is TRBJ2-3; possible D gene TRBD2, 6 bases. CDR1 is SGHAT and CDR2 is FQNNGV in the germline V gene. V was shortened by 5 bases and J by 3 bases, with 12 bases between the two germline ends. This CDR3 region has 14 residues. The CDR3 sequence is CASSGWGGTDTQYF. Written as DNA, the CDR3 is TGTGCCAGCAGCGGGTGGGGAGGTACAGATACGCAGTATTTT.

The CDR3, as DNA: TGTGCCAGCAGTGAACAGGGACTAGCGGGGTTCCTACACGAGCAGTACTTC. Amino acid sequence: CASSEQGLAGFLHEQYF. The rearrangement links TRBV2 to TRBJ2-7; 13 bases fit TRBD2. The CDR3 extends over 17 amino acids. Germline V gene sequence: CDR1 SNHLY, CDR2 FYNNEI. The ends lost 2 bases at V and 5 bases at J; junction bases unmatched: 9.

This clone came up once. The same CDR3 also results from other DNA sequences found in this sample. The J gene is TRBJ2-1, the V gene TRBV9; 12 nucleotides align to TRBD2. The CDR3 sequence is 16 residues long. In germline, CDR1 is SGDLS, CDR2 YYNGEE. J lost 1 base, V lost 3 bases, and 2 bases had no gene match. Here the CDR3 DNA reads TGTGCCAGCAGCGGTCTAGCGGGAGGGTCCTACAATGAGCAGTTCTTC. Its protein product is CASSGLAGGSYNEQFF.

Written as DNA, the CDR3 is TGTGCCAGCCGTAATGTCCTGAACACTGAAGCTTTCTTT. Its protein product is CASRNVLNTEAFF. The chain uses TRBV5-4 and TRBJ1-1; D uncertain. This CDR3 is 13 amino acids long. CDR1 and CDR2 from the germline V gene are SGHNT and YYREEE (reference sequence). V was pared by 7 bases and J by 0 bases, with 10 bases between.

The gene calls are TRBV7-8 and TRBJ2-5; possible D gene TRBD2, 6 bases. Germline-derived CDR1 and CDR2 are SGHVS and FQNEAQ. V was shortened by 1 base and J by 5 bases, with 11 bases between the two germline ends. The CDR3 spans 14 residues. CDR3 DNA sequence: TGTGCCAGCAGCTTAGTGCGGGGAGCGGAGACCCAGTACTTC. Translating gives CASSLVRGAETQYF.

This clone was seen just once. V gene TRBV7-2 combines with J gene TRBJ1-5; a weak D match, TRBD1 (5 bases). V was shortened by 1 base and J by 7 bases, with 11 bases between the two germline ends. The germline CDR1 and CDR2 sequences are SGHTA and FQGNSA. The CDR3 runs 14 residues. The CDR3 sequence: CASSLVGGGQPQHF. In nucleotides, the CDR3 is TGTGCCAGCAGCTTAGTTGGGGGAGGACAGCCCCAGCATTTT.

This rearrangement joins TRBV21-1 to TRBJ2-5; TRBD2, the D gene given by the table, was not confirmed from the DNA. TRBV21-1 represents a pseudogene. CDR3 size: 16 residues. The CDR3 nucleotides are TGTGCCAGCCCCCCGAGGACTAGCGGTACACAAGAGACCCAGTACTTC. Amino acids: CASPPRTSGTQETQYF.

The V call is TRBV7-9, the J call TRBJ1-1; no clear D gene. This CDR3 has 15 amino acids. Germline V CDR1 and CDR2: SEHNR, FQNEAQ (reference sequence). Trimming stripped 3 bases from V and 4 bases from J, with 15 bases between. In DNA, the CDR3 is TGTGCCAGCAGCTTCGTCGGGGTGGGATCCACTGAAGCTTTCTTT. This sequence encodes CASSFVGVGSTEAFF.

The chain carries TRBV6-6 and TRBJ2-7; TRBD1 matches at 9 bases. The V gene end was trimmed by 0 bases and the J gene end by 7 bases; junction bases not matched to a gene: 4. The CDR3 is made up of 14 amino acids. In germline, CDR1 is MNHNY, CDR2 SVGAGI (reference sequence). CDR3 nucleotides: TGTGCCAGCAGTTACTCACAGGGGGCGTGGGAGCAGTACTTC. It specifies CASSYSQGAWEQYF.

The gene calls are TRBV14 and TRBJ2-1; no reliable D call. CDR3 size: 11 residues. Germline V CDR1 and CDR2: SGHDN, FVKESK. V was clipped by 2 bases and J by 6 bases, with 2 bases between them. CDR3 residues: CASSQTNEQFF. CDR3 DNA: TGTGCCAGCAGCCAAACCAATGAGCAGTTCTTC.

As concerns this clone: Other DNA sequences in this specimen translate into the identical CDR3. CDR3 residues: CASSTGQGRDEQYF. The CDR3 DNA reads as TGTGCCAGCAGCACCGGACAGGGTAGGGACGAGCAGTACTTC. The chain recombines TRBV9 with TRBJ2-7; TRBD1 aligns across 8 bases. The CDR3 sequence is 14 residues long. From germline, CDR1 is SGDLS and CDR2 YYNGEE. V lost 4 bases, J lost 5 bases, and 8 bases stayed unmatched.

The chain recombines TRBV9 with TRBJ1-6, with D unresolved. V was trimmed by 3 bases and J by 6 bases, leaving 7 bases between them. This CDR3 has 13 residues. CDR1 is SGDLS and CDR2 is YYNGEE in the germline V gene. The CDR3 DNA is TGTGCCAGCAGCGCCGGATTTAATTCACCCCTCCACTTT. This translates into CASSAGFNSPLHF.

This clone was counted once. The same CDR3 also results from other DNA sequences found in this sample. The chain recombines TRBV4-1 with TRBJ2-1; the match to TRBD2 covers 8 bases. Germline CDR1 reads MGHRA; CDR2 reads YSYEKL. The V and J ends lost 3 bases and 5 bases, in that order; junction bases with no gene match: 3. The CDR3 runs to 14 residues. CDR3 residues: CASSQGLGDNEQFF. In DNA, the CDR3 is TGCGCCAGCAGCCAGGGACTAGGGGACAATGAGCAGTTCTTC.

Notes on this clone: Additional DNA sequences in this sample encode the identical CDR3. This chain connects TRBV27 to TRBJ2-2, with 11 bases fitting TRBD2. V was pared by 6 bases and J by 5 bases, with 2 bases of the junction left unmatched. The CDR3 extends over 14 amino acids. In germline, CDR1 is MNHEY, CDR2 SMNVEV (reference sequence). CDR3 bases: TGTGCCAGCAGCCTAGCGGGAGGAACCGGGGAGCTGTTTTTT. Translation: CASSLAGGTGELFF.

The chain's CDR3 is CASRGGGSGTEAFF. CDR3 coding DNA: TGTGCCAGCAGGGGCGGAGGGTCGGGCACTGAAGCTTTCTTT. The V gene is TRBV6-5, the J gene TRBJ1-1, with D unclear. Trimming removed 6 bases at V and 4 bases at J, with 15 bases between. This CDR3 contains 14 residues. CDR1 and CDR2 (germline): MNHEY, SVGAGI.

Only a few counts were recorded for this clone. For the CDR3, the DNA is TGTGCCAGCAGCTCAGGGGCGGCCAGCAATCAGCCCCAGCATTTT. It is translated as CASSSGAASNQPQHF. The chain is built from TRBV5-5 and TRBJ1-5, with D perhaps matching TRBD1 (6 bases). The CDR3 length is 15 residues. V was cut by 3 bases and J by 1 base, with 11 bases left in between. Per germline, CDR1 SGHKS and CDR2 YYEKEE (reference sequence).

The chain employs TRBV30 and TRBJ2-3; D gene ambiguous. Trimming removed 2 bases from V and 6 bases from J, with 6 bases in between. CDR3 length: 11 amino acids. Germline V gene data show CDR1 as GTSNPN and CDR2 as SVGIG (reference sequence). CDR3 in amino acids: CAWSLADTQYF. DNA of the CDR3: TGTGCCTGGAGTCTGGCGGATACGCAGTATTTT. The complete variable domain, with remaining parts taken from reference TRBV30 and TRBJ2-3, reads SQTIHQWPATLVQPVGSPLSLECTVEGTSNPNLYWYRQAAGRGLQLLFYSVGIGQISSEVPQNLSASRPQDRQFILSSKKLLLSDSGFYLCAWSLADTQYFGPGTRLTVL.

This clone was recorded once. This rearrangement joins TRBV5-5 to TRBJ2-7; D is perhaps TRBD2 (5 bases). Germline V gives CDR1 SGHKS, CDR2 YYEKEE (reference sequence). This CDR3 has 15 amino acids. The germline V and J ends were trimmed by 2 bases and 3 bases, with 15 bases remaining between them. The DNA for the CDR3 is TGTGCCAGCAGCTTTAGTAATCGGGGTAACTACGAGCAGTACTTC. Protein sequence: CASSFSNRGNYEQYF.

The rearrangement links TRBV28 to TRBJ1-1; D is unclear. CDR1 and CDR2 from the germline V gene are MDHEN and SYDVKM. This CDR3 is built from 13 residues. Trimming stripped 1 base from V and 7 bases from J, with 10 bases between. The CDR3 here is CASSLYPHNEAFF. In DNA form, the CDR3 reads TGTGCCAGCAGTTTATACCCACACAATGAAGCTTTCTTT. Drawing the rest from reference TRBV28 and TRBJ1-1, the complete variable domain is DVKVTQSSRYLVKRTGEKVFLECVQDMDHENMFWYRQDPGLGLRLIYFSYDVKMKEKGDIPEGYSVSREKKERFSLILESASTNQTSMYLCASSLYPHNEAFFGQGTRLTVV.

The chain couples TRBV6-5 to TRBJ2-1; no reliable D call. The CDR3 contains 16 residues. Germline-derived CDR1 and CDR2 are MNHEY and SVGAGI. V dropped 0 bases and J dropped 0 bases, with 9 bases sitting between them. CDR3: CASSYSVGYSYNEQFF. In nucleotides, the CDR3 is TGTGCCAGCAGTTACTCTGTGGGTTACTCCTACAATGAGCAGTTCTTC.

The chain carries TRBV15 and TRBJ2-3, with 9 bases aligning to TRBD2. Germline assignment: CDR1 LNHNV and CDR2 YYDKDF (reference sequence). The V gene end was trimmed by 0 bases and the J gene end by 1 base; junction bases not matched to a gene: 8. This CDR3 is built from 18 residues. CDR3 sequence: CATSRDLGAGGRTDTQYF. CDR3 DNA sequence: TGTGCCACCAGCAGAGATCTGGGGGCGGGAGGGCGCACAGATACGCAGTATTTT.

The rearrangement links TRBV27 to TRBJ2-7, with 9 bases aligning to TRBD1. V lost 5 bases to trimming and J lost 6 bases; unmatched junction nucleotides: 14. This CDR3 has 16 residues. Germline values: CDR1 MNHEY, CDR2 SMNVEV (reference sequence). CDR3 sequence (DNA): TGTGCCAGCAGTACCCTGGACAGGGGAGAGGGCTGCGAGCAGTACTTC. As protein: CASSTLDRGEGCEQYF.